This record looks at one T cell receptor beta chain sequence and its context. Antigen unknown. This specimen belongs to a study of OX40 agonist ivuxolimab in advanced cancers. Turning to the study itself: Dose-escalation patients had hepatocellular carcinoma, melanoma, renal cell or head and neck cancer. Partial responses were recorded for three patients, including one with hepatocellular carcinoma and two with cutaneous melanoma. Findings of the study overall: Among the nonresponders, some also had low normalized T-cell clonal expansion. It was not determined which antigens were specifically recognized by the peripheral T cells that had undergone clonal expansion.

TCRdb's table, derived via immunoSEQ multiplex PCR, lists solely in-frame clones and lacks some. The table includes roughly 60,000 clones, 75% to 90% detected once. The TCR was taken from an adult with an advanced solid tumor such as melanoma, head and neck, liver or kidney cancer. The material sequenced was CD4+ or CD8+ T cells sorted from blood, taken in a trial of the OX40 agonist ivuxolimab.

CDR3 DNA: TGTGCCAGTAGTAGCTGGGACAGGGGCTTAGAGACCCAGTACTTC. Protein product: CASSSWDRGLETQYF. This chain links TRBV19 with TRBJ2-5; TRBD1 matches 10 bases. CDR3 length: 15 amino acids. Unmatched junction bases numbered 6, after V lost 4 bases and J lost 4 bases. From germline, CDR1 is LNHDA and CDR2 SQIVND (reference sequence).